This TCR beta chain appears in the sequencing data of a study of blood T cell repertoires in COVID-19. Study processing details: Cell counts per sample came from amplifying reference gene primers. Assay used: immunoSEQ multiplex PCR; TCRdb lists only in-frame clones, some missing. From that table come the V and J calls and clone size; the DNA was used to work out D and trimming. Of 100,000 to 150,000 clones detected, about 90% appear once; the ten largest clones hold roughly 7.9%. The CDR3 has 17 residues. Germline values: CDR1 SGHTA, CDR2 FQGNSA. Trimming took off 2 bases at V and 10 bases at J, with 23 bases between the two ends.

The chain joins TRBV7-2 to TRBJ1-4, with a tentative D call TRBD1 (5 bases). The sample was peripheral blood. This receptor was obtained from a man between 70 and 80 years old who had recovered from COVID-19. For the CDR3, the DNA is TGTGCCAGCAGCTTACAAGGGGTTTCTTCCCCATGGAGAAAACTGTTTTTT. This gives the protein CASSLQGVSSPWRKLFF.